This T cell receptor (beta chain) was recovered during a study of cytomegalovirus exposure and HLA in healthy donors. General study results and limits: 87-base-pair reads could not separate some V segments, including TRBV6-2 and TRBV6-3. Many donors carried some public TCRs, although rarity characterized most TCR sequences. Roughly uniform sequencing depth across donors was assumed, possibly incorrectly. TCR beta chains numbering under 200 were designated cytomegalovirus-associated.

The PCR ran on 60 Vbeta and 13 Jbeta primers. The protocol was immunoSEQ multiplex PCR, while the TCRdb copy is restricted to in-frame clones and leaves out a portion. This repertoire includes 75,000 to 95,000 clones. V gave up 0 bases and J gave up 3 bases, with 15 bases separating them. Per germline, CDR1 LGHNA and CDR2 YSLEER. This CDR3 spans 17 amino acids. With respect to this clone: Its target is unknown.

Sample: PBMCs. This TCR was sampled from a man between 25 and 39 years old in good health and CMV-seronegative. The V and J genes are TRBV4-3 and TRBJ1-5; no definite D call. CDR3 region: CASSQDLAQSYNQPQHF. The CDR3 DNA follows: TGCGCCAGCAGCCAAGATTTGGCACAGTCATACAATCAGCCCCAGCATTTT.